This T cell receptor beta chain was recorded in a study of CD8+CD57+ T cells in acquired aplastic anemia. Study at large: Across the sorted CD4+ and CD8+ cells, DNA amounts averaged about 3.1 ug. Average CD4+ read depth in healthy donors was some 9.9 million reads. Study results and limitations: Overlapping CD8+ CDR3 repertoires of patients and controls contained some 30 shared sequences.

V lost 5 bases and J lost 6; bases outside the gene matches: 15. CDR1 SGHAT and CDR2 FQNNGV come from the germline V gene. The CDR3 runs 16 residues. Genomic DNA served as template for TCR beta VDJ and CDR3 profiling. MiXCR was run by TCRdb on the reads, yielding one entry per CDR3 protein. The sample carries around 200,000 distinct CDR3 sequences, 50% to 55% recorded once. In the case of this clonotype: No antigen is known for it.

This clonotype was sampled from a human donor in good health, serving as a control. J is TRBJ2-7 and V is TRBV11-2, with 8 bases aligning to TRBD2. Sequenced sample: sorted CD4+, CD8+, or CD8+CD57+ T cells (not recorded which) from PBMCs. The CDR3, as DNA: TGTGCCAGCAGCCCGCAAGCGGGGGCGACCGGGGGCGAGCAGTACTTC. It codes for CASSPQAGATGGEQYF.